This T cell receptor beta chain originates from a study of T cells after yellow fever vaccination. General study points: Though it reached lower strength, the secondary response hit its peak faster, day 5 versus 15.

This clonotype was seen many times. Its antigen is still unknown. The CDR3 consists of 12 residues. Between the trimmed V and J ends, which lost 2 bases and 4 bases, there was a span of 4 bases. Germline CDR1 and CDR2: SGHVS and FNYEAQ. MiXCR was run by TCRdb on the 5' RACE reads, yielding one entry per CDR3 protein. There are about 340,000 distinct CDR3 sequences in the sample; roughly an eighth occur only once, and 3.2% lies in the top ten. The chain has TRBV7-6 and TRBJ2-3; D is ambiguous. The sample in question was CD4+ T cells sorted from PBMCs, obtained 15 days after the yellow fever booster vaccination. The receptor was isolated from a man between 18 and 29 years old who received the YFV17D yellow fever vaccine. The CDR3 sequence: CASSLYSDTQYF. Here the CDR3 DNA reads TGTGCCAGCAGCTTATATTCAGATACGCAGTATTTT.